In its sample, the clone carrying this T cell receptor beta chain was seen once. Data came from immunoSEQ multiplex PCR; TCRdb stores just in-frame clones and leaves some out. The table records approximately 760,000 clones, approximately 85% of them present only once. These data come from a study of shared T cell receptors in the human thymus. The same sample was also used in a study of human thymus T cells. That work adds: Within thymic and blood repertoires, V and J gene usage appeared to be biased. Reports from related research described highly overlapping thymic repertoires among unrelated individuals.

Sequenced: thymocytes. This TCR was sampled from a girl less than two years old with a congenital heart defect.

In nucleotides, the CDR3 is TGTGCCAGCAGCTTAGAACGCCCGGGAGACAGGGCCTCAAACTATGGCTACACCTTC. It encodes CASSLERPGDRASNYGYTF. The chain has TRBV7-2 and TRBJ1-2; 7 nucleotides align to TRBD1. The CDR3 sequence is 19 residues long. In germline, CDR1 is SGHTA, CDR2 FQGNSA. J lost 2 bases, V lost 1 base, and 16 bases had no gene match.